This T cell receptor beta chain was sequenced during a study of cytomegalovirus exposure and HLA in healthy donors. Study at large: Of all 400 or so donors who were genotyped, about 84% belonged to the Caucasian-associated ancestry cluster.

J lost 9 bases, V lost 0 bases, and 6 bases had no gene match. The CDR3 length is 14 residues. The germline V gene has CDR1 ENHRY and CDR2 SYGVKD. PCR primers comprised 60 Vbeta and 13 Jbeta primers. Produced via immunoSEQ multiplex PCR; TCRdb's table is partial and in-frame only. The sample holds around 130,000 clones, 70% to 90% seen once. The chain is built from TRBV10-3 and TRBJ1-2; TRBD1 matches 8 bases. Sequenced: PBMCs. The TCR sequence derives from a boy aged 5-17 years in good health and CMV-seronegative. DNA of the CDR3: TGTGCCATCAGTGAGTCCCCGGGACAGGCCAGCTACACCTTC. It translates to CAISESPGQASYTF.